A single sample is the source of the 18 T cell receptor beta chains below, sequenced in a study of sequential checkpoint blockade in melanoma. TCRdb's copy holds only in-frame clones and misses some; the assay was immunoSEQ multiplex PCR. Of under 1,000 clones listed, roughly 26% were seen once; the top ten hold about 15%. Sample treatment: randomized to nivolumab then ipilimumab (arm A) or the reverse (arm B). The sequences come from tumor tissue (inferred from file names), collected from a patient given nivolumab and ipilimumab in sequence. The source of these receptors is a human donor with melanoma.

The V and J genes are TRBV11-3 and TRBJ1-2; 10 bases are shared with TRBD1. CDR3 size: 14 residues. The V gene end was trimmed by 5 bases and the J gene end by 8 bases; junction bases not matched to a gene: 8. Germline CDR1 and CDR2: SGHNT and YENEEA. The DNA of the CDR3 is TGTGCCAGCAGCCACCGGGACAGGGGAGTCGGCTACACCTTC. Translation gives CASSHRDRGVGYTF.

The chain is built from TRBV6-8 and TRBJ2-7; D is unresolved. CDR3 length equals 12 residues. The V end lost 6 bases, the J end lost 0 bases, and 6 bases lay between the germline ends. Per germline, CDR1 MNHGY and CDR2 SAAAGT. This CDR3 is CASSRSSYEQYF. The CDR3 bases are TGTGCCAGCAGCCGATCCTCCTACGAGCAGTACTTC.

This clone is large within its sample. The chain's CDR3 is CASSRGAGRNQPQHF. The CDR3 DNA is TGTGCCAGCAGCCGGGGGGCGGGACGCAATCAGCCCCAGCATTTT. The genes are TRBV11-3 and TRBJ1-5, with a possible D match to TRBD1 (6 bases). This CDR3 is 15 amino acids long. Germline V gene sequence: CDR1 SGHNT, CDR2 YENEEA. Deletions cut 5 bases from V and 2 bases from J, with 13 bases between.

The chain combines TRBV28 with TRBJ1-1; TRBD1 is a possible D gene (5 bases). Germline V lookup: CDR1 MDHEN, CDR2 SYDVKM. This CDR3 has 17 amino acids. Trimming took off 0 bases at V and 0 bases at J, with 14 bases between the two ends. CDR3 in amino acids: CASSLWAVGPLNTEAFF. CDR3 DNA sequence: TGTGCCAGCAGTTTATGGGCCGTGGGACCTTTGAACACTGAAGCTTTCTTT. The full variable domain, completed using reference TRBV28 and TRBJ1-1, is DVKVTQSSRYLVKRTGEKVFLECVQDMDHENMFWYRQDPGLGLRLIYFSYDVKMKEKGDIPEGYSVSREKKERFSLILESASTNQTSMYLCASSLWAVGPLNTEAFFGQGTRLTVV.

This clone was counted between two and nine times. This chain uses TRBV6-7 with TRBJ1-5, with unresolved D. TRBV6-7 is an ORF, and what it does is uncertain. Trimming took off 5 bases at V and 6 bases at J, with 5 bases between the two ends. This CDR3 has 11 amino acids. CDR3 residues: CASSESQPQHF. The CDR3 bases are TGTGCCAGCAGTGAAAGTCAGCCCCAGCATTTT.

The sample holds a few counts of this clone. The chain carries TRBV5-1 and TRBJ2-3; D uncertain. Trimming took 2 bases from V and 0 from J, leaving 7 bases between them. The V gene's germline CDR1 is SGHRS and CDR2 YFSETQ. This CDR3 has 14 residues. CDR3 coding DNA: TGCGCCAGCAGCTTCTCGGCAAGCACAGATACGCAGTATTTT. This gives the protein CASSFSASTDTQYF.

This chain links TRBV6-8 with TRBJ2-3, with 9 bases that match TRBD1. With V trimmed by 5 bases and J by 8 bases, 11 bases remained unmatched. Germline V gene data show CDR1 as MNHGY and CDR2 as SAAAGT. The CDR3 is made up of 15 amino acids. The CDR3 reads CASSTTGGALITQYF. The CDR3 DNA is TGTGCCAGCAGTACAACAGGGGGCGCCTTGATTACGCAGTATTTT.

This clone counts as large. The chain couples TRBV11-3 to TRBJ1-1; TRBD1 aligns across 9 bases. The CDR3 covers 14 residues. V dropped 3 bases and J dropped 2; count of bases not matched to a gene: 1. Germline V lookup: CDR1 SGHNT, CDR2 YENEEA. CDR3 sequence reads: CASSLTGGNTEAFF. The DNA of the CDR3 is TGTGCCAGCAGCTTGACAGGGGGAAACACTGAAGCTTTCTTT.

The chain has TRBV14 and TRBJ2-4; possible D gene TRBD2, 6 bases. CDR1 and CDR2 from the germline V gene are SGHDN and FVKESK. V lost 3 bases to trimming and J lost 10 bases, with 13 bases between them. The CDR3 spans 13 residues. The CDR3 reads CASSQPGAQIQYF. CDR3 DNA sequence: TGTGCCAGCAGCCAGCCGGGAGCCCAAATTCAGTACTTC.

V is TRBV5-1 and J is TRBJ1-3; 10 nucleotides align to TRBD1. Germline-derived CDR1 and CDR2 are SGHRS and YFSETQ. V shed 0 bases, J shed 0 bases, and the junction held 9 bases outside the gene matches. The CDR3 is 19 amino acids. The CDR3 coding sequence is TGCGCCAGCAGCTTGGACCGGGACAGGGGTGATCTCTCTGGAAACACCATATATTTT. It specifies CASSLDRDRGDLSGNTIYF.

The V call is TRBV18, the J call TRBJ2-7; possibly TRBD1 or TRBD2 for D (6 bases each). The germline CDR1 and CDR2 sequences are KGHSH and LQKENI. V shed 0 bases and J shed 3 bases, with 15 bases lying between them. The CDR3 runs to 16 residues. This chain's CDR3 is CASSPPSTGAVYEQYF. The CDR3, as DNA: TGTGCCAGCTCACCACCGAGCACGGGGGCCGTCTACGAGCAGTACTTC.

There are a few counts of this clone. The chain combines TRBV6-8 with TRBJ2-5; 16 bases are shared with TRBD2. V gave up 5 bases and J gave up 9 bases; unmatched junction bases: 6. CDR3 length: 15 residues. Germline lookup yields CDR1 MNHGY and CDR2 SAAAGT. CDR3 nucleotide sequence: TGTGCCAGCAGTGAGGGACTAGCGGGGGGGTTGGCCCAGTACTTC. Amino acids: CASSEGLAGGLAQYF.

This clone has only a few counts. The chain employs TRBV11-3 and TRBJ1-1; 8 bases are a match to TRBD1. CDR1 is SGHNT and CDR2 is YENEEA in the germline V gene. The CDR3 sequence is 14 residues long. J gave up 6 bases and V 4 bases, and 7 bases lay outside the gene matches. The CDR3 is CASSSGTGGPEAFF. The CDR3 DNA reads TGTGCCAGCAGCTCCGGGACAGGCGGACCTGAAGCTTTCTTT.

This sequence joins TRBV5-1 and TRBJ2-1, with 8 bases matching TRBD1. Germline V gene lookup returns CDR1 SGHRS and CDR2 YFSETQ. The CDR3 is 15 amino acids. Losses at the gene ends were 6 bases for V and 6 bases for J; bases not matched to a gene: 11. The CDR3 reads CASTYPPGQVNEQFF. The CDR3 region has the DNA TGCGCCAGCACCTATCCCCCGGGACAGGTCAATGAGCAGTTCTTC. Full variable domain (rest looked up from reference TRBV5-1 and TRBJ2-1): KAGVTQTPRYLIKTRGQQVTLSCSPISGHRSVSWYQQTPGQGLQFLFEYFSETQRNKGNFPGRFSGRQFSNSRSEMNVSTLELGDSALYLCASTYPPGQVNEQFFGPGTRLTVL.

This clone was detected a few times. This sequence joins TRBV7-6 and TRBJ1-4, with no clear D. In germline, CDR1 is SGHVS, CDR2 FNYEAQ. The CDR3 totals 14 residues. V gave up 7 bases and J gave up 2 bases, with 11 bases separating them. CDR3 loop: CASTISGTNEKLFF. The CDR3 DNA reads TGTGCCAGCACCATTTCCGGGACTAATGAAAAACTGTTTTTT.

This chain joins TRBV28 and TRBJ1-2, with D unclear. The CDR3 contains 15 residues. Deletions cut 5 bases from V and 1 base from J, with 14 bases between. Germline V gives CDR1 MDHEN, CDR2 SYDVKM. CDR3 coding DNA: TGTGCCAGCAGTCCCGCCCCCAAGATTAACTATGGCTACACCTTC. It is translated as CASSPAPKINYGYTF.

The chain links TRBV9 to TRBJ2-5, with 7 bases lining up with TRBD2. V trimming: 6 bases; J trimming: 3 bases; junction bases outside the gene matches: 5. Germline CDR1 reads SGDLS; CDR2 reads YYNGEE. The CDR3 extends over 13 amino acids. The CDR3, as DNA: TGTGCCAGCACCCCGGGGGGTGAAGAGACCCAGTACTTC. Its protein product is CASTPGGEETQYF.

The genes are TRBV5-1 and TRBJ1-1; a possible D gene is TRBD1 (5 bases). Trimming left V 4 bases short and J 4 bases short, with 17 bases between. The CDR3 is 15 residues long. CDR1 and CDR2 from the germline V gene are SGHRS and YFSETQ. CDR3 nucleotides: TGCGCCAGCAGCACCCAAGACAGCGGTGGCACTGAAGCTTTCTTT. This translates into CASSTQDSGGTEAFF.